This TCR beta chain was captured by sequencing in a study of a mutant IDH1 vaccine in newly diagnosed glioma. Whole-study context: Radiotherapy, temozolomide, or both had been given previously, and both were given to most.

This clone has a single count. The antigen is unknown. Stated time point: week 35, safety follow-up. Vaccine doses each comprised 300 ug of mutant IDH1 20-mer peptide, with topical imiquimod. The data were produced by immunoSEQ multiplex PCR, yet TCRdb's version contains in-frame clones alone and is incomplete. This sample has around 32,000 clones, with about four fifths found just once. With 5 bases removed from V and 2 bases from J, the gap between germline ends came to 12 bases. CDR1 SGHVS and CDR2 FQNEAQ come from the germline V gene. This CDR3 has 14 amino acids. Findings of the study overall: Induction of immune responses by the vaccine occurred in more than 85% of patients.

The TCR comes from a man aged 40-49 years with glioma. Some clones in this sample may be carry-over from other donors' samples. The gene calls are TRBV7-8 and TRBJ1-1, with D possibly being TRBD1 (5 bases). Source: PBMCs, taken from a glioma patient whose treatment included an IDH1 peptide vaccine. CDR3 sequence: CASSLGTTNTEAFF. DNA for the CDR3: TGTGCCAGCAGCCTCGGGACTACCAACACTGAAGCTTTCTTT.